The 30 T cell receptor beta chains listed next were all sequenced from one sample in a study of shared clonotypes between healthy human individuals. Produced via immunoSEQ multiplex PCR; TCRdb's table is partial and in-frame only. The profile shows roughly 220,000 clones, over 50% of them singletons. Sequencing input: memory CD4+ T cells sorted from blood. Regarding subset: CD45RA-negative fraction. Receptor source: a young man in good health.

This rearrangement joins TRBV2 to TRBJ2-7; 11 bases map to TRBD2. The CDR3 is 14 amino acids. Trimming cost V 6 bases and J 2 bases; bases outside gene matches: 3. CDR1 and CDR2 from the germline V gene are SNHLY and FYNNEI. The CDR3 nucleotides are TGTGCCAGCAGGGGGGGACTAGCGGCCTACGAGCAGTACTTC. This translates into CASRGGLAAYEQYF.

This clone was picked up a small number of times. This chain's CDR3 is CASSLTRMEYNEQFF. CDR3 bases: TGTGCCAGCAGCTTAACTAGAATGGAGTACAATGAGCAGTTCTTC. The gene calls are TRBV7-2 and TRBJ2-1; D is possibly TRBD2 (5 bases). Per germline, CDR1 SGHTA and CDR2 FQGNSA. The V end lost 2 bases, the J end lost 4 bases, and 12 bases lay between the germline ends. CDR3 length equals 15 residues.

As for this clone: This same CDR3 is encoded by further DNA sequences in the sample. The chain employs TRBV7-2 and TRBJ2-3; 8 nucleotides agree with TRBD1. This CDR3 comprises 14 residues. Germline-derived CDR1 and CDR2 are SGHTA and FQGNSA. V shed 3 bases and J 1 base; nucleotides not matched to a gene: 0. CDR3 DNA sequence: TGTGCCAGCAGCTTGGACAGGGGCACAGATACGCAGTATTTT. Translated, it gives CASSLDRGTDTQYF.

This clone was found a few times. The chain combines TRBV18 with TRBJ1-2; D is unclear. The germline V gene encodes CDR1 KGHSH and CDR2 LQKENI. This CDR3 spans 15 amino acids. V was pared by 0 bases and J by 3 bases, with 11 bases between. CDR3 sequence (DNA): TGTGCCAGCTCACCACCCTCCAGATCCTACTATGGCTACACCTTC. This sequence encodes CASSPPSRSYYGYTF.

The chain combines TRBV18 with TRBJ1-2; a possible D gene is TRBD1 (5 bases). Trimming took off 6 bases at V and 3 bases at J, with 14 bases between the two ends. The CDR3 is 14 residues long. Germline V gene lookup returns CDR1 KGHSH and CDR2 LQKENI. CDR3 protein: CASSPGTMDYGYTF. CDR3 in DNA: TGTGCCAGCTCGCCCGGGACGATGGACTATGGCTACACCTTC. Drawing the rest from reference TRBV18 and TRBJ1-2, the complete variable domain is NAGVMQNPRHLVRRRGQEARLRCSPMKGHSHVYWYRQLPEEGLKFMVYLQKENIIDESGMPKERFSAEFPKEGPSILRIQQVVRGDSAAYFCASSPGTMDYGYTFGSGTRLTVV.

For this clone: The CDR3 end shows no conserved phenylalanine or tryptophan, and so a read error is likely. It is unclear where the CDR3 begins or ends on the DNA, so no DNA is shown, and the CDR3 is as TCRdb lists it. The chain links TRBV7-9 to TRBJ1-1; whether TRBD1, the table's D call, matches the DNA was not checked. Germline V gene data show CDR1 as SEHNR and CDR2 as FQNEAQ (reference sequence). The CDR3 numbers 13 amino acids, ends counted. The CDR3 sequence: CASSLAGNRGWVL.

The V call is TRBV15, the J call TRBJ2-7; D remains ambiguous. CDR3 length equals 13 residues. The germline V gene encodes CDR1 LNHNV and CDR2 YYDKDF (reference sequence). The V end was cut by 0 bases, the J end by 4 bases, with 7 bases between. DNA for the CDR3: TGTGCCACCAGCAGAGATGAGGCTTACGAGCAGTACTTC. The encoded protein is CATSRDEAYEQYF.

This clone has only a few counts. This chain joins TRBV25-1 and TRBJ2-6; D gene uncertain. Trimming stripped 5 bases from V and 3 bases from J, with 11 bases between. Germline V gives CDR1 MGHDK, CDR2 SYGVNS. CDR3 length: 15 amino acids. CDR3 DNA sequence: TGTGCCAGCAGTCTCTTCCTGAGTGGGGCCAACGTCCTGACTTTC. Translating gives CASSLFLSGANVLTF.

The chain couples TRBV11-2 to TRBJ2-2; 10 bases align to TRBD2. The CDR3 length is 17 residues. After removal of 4 bases from V and 3 bases from J, the junction contained 8 bases not matched to a gene. Germline-derived CDR1 and CDR2 are SGHAT and FQNNGV. CDR3: CASSSLSGRAHTGELFF. DNA of the CDR3: TGTGCCAGCAGCTCGCTAAGCGGGAGGGCCCACACCGGGGAGCTGTTTTTT.

The chain links TRBV19 to TRBJ2-7; D is undetermined. The germline V and J ends were trimmed by 6 bases and 3 bases, with 18 bases remaining between them. Germline CDR1 reads LNHDA; CDR2 reads SQIVND (reference sequence). The CDR3 contains 15 residues. CDR3 residues: CASRNSGSARYEQYF. CDR3 bases: TGTGCCAGTAGGAACTCCGGGTCGGCTCGCTACGAGCAGTACTTC.

CDR3: CASSSGDGMGEKLFF. CDR3 bases: TGTGCCAGCAGCTCGGGGGATGGTATGGGTGAAAAACTGTTTTTT. The chain combines TRBV5-4 with TRBJ1-4; possible D gene TRBD1, 5 bases. The CDR3 is 15 amino acids. V was clipped by 3 bases and J by 7 bases, with 16 bases between them. Germline loops: CDR1 SGHNT, CDR2 YYREEE (reference sequence).

The genes are TRBV5-1 and TRBJ2-5; no firm D call. Trimming cost V 0 bases and J 2 bases, with 11 bases left between them. Looked up from germline, CDR1 is SGHRS and CDR2 is YFSETQ. The CDR3 sequence is 15 residues long. The CDR3 is CASSLGTRDQETQYF. The CDR3 DNA follows: TGCGCCAGCAGCTTGGGTACTCGCGATCAAGAGACCCAGTACTTC.

This clone has only a few counts. The rearrangement uses TRBV15 and TRBJ2-7, with 14 bases aligning to TRBD2. The CDR3 is made up of 17 amino acids. Germline CDR1 is LNHNV and CDR2 is YYDKDF (reference sequence). The junction had 8 bases not matched to a gene; V was cut back by 0 bases and J by 7 bases. The CDR3 region has the DNA TGTGCCACCAGCAGAGATACGCCGGGACTAGCGGGAGTTGAGCAGTACTTC. Protein product: CATSRDTPGLAGVEQYF. Filled out from reference TRBV15 and TRBJ2-7, the complete variable domain reads DAMVIQNPRYQVTQFGKPVTLSCSQTLNHNVMYWYQQKSSQAPKLLFHYYDKDFNNEADTPDNFQSRRPNTSFCFLDIRSPGLGDTAMYLCATSRDTPGLAGVEQYFGPGTRLTVT.

This chain links TRBV27 with TRBJ2-7, with 7 positions matching TRBD1. The V gene's germline CDR1 is MNHEY and CDR2 SMNVEV (reference sequence). The CDR3 runs to 14 residues. The J segment lost 2 bases and the V segment lost 10 bases, leaving 11 bases of the junction unmatched. The CDR3 loop reads CATKDRTHTYEQYF. CDR3 nucleotides: TGTGCCACCAAGGACAGGACTCATACCTACGAGCAGTACTTC.

The chain uses TRBV15 and TRBJ2-1, with TRBD2 matching over 7 bases. Germline values: CDR1 LNHNV, CDR2 YYDKDF (reference sequence). The junction had 10 bases not matched to a gene; V was cut back by 3 bases and J by 5 bases. This CDR3 region has 16 residues. In nucleotides, the CDR3 is TGTGCCACCAGCAGGCTCGGACTAGAAGAGAACAATGAGCAGTTCTTC. Its translation is CATSRLGLEENNEQFF.

This chain joins TRBV27 and TRBJ2-5; D unresolved. The germline V gene has CDR1 MNHEY and CDR2 SMNVEV (reference sequence). V was trimmed by 1 base and J by 1 base, leaving 7 bases between them. The CDR3 has 14 amino acids. The CDR3: CASSLYGRQETQYF. The DNA for the CDR3 is TGTGCCAGCAGTTTATACGGACGCCAAGAGACCCAGTACTTC.

This chain joins TRBV7-9 and TRBJ2-3; 9 nucleotides align to TRBD1. Germline CDR1 and CDR2: SEHNR and FQNEAQ (reference sequence). Trimming took 4 bases from V and 8 from J; bases not matched to a gene: 7. CDR3 length: 14 residues. In nucleotides, the CDR3 is TGTGCCAGCAGCTGGACAGGGGCGATGACTACGCAGTATTTT. Its protein product is CASSWTGAMTTQYF.

V and J are TRBV10-3 and TRBJ2-5; 16 bases line up with TRBD2. Germline V CDR1 and CDR2: ENHRY, SYGVKD. Trimming took 10 bases from V and 2 from J; bases not matched to a gene: 16. The CDR3 loop spans 19 amino acids. CDR3 DNA: TGTGCCACCAGGACCGGGACTAGCGGGAGGGCCCGGGAACAAGAGACCCAGTACTTC. It encodes CATRTGTSGRAREQETQYF.

V gene TRBV6-1 combines with J gene TRBJ1-5, with D unresolved. V was clipped by 1 base and J by 4 bases, with 5 bases between them. The CDR3 totals 13 residues. Looked up from germline, CDR1 is MNHNS and CDR2 is SASEGT. The chain's CDR3 is CASSEVANQPQHF. The CDR3 bases are TGTGCCAGCAGTGAAGTGGCGAATCAGCCCCAGCATTTT.

This rearrangement joins TRBV7-9 to TRBJ2-5; the D gene is possibly TRBD2 (5 bases). The V gene's germline CDR1 is SEHNR and CDR2 FQNEAQ (reference sequence). V lost 5 bases, J lost 5 bases, and 15 bases lay in between. The CDR3 has 14 residues. Here the CDR3 DNA reads TGTGCCAGCAGCCCGAGGGCCGGTCTTGAGACCCAGTACTTC. It codes for CASSPRAGLETQYF.

V gene TRBV7-6 combines with J gene TRBJ2-3; D uncertain. Trimming shortened V by 3 bases and J by 2 bases, and 6 bases separated the two germline ends. The CDR3 has 13 amino acids. Germline V lookup: CDR1 SGHVS, CDR2 FNYEAQ. CDR3 DNA: TGTGCCAGCAGCTTGTTCTTCACAGATACGCAGTATTTT. Translated, it gives CASSLFFTDTQYF.

V and J are TRBV15 and TRBJ1-4; D is unclear. The CDR3 totals 14 residues. Trimming removed 1 base at V and 5 bases at J, with 8 bases between. Germline V gives CDR1 LNHNV, CDR2 YYDKDF (reference sequence). The DNA for the CDR3 is TGTGCCACCAGCAGAGTTAGGGAGAATGAAAAACTGTTTTTT. Its translation is CATSRVRENEKLFF. The full variable domain, completed using reference TRBV15 and TRBJ1-4, is DAMVIQNPRYQVTQFGKPVTLSCSQTLNHNVMYWYQQKSSQAPKLLFHYYDKDFNNEADTPDNFQSRRPNTSFCFLDIRSPGLGDTAMYLCATSRVRENEKLFFGSGTQLSVL.

V gene TRBV15 combines with J gene TRBJ1-1, with D uncertain. CDR3 size: 14 residues. Trimming left V 0 bases short and J 5 bases short, with 10 bases between. Germline V gene data show CDR1 as LNHNV and CDR2 as YYDKDF (reference sequence). Here the CDR3 DNA reads TGTGCCACCAGCAGAGATCTTGAGGGTACTGAAGCTTTCTTT. This encodes CATSRDLEGTEAFF. Based on the CDR3 plus reference TRBV15 and TRBJ1-1, the full variable domain is DAMVIQNPRYQVTQFGKPVTLSCSQTLNHNVMYWYQQKSSQAPKLLFHYYDKDFNNEADTPDNFQSRRPNTSFCFLDIRSPGLGDTAMYLCATSRDLEGTEAFFGQGTRLTVV.

The chain links TRBV28 to TRBJ2-2, with D unresolved. Germline V lookup: CDR1 MDHEN, CDR2 SYDVKM. Trimming removed 7 bases at V and 1 base at J, with 4 bases between. The CDR3 is 12 amino acids. In nucleotides, the CDR3 is TGTGCCAGCACTGGGAACACCGGGGAGCTGTTTTTT. It yields the protein CASTGNTGELFF.

In this sample, this clone turned up a few times. The V gene is TRBV9, the J gene TRBJ2-1; no definite D call. V lost 0 bases to trimming and J lost 4 bases, with 14 bases between them. This CDR3 is built from 16 residues. Germline-derived CDR1 and CDR2 are SGDLS and YYNGEE. The CDR3 sequence: CASSVEQGLLYNEQFF. In nucleotides, the CDR3 is TGTGCCAGCAGCGTAGAACAAGGGTTGTTGTACAATGAGCAGTTCTTC.

The sample holds one count of this clone. V is TRBV5-5 and J is TRBJ2-1; D perhaps matches TRBD1 (6 bases). The CDR3 sequence is 13 residues long. The V end lost 1 base, the J end lost 7 bases, and 9 bases lay between the germline ends. Germline lookup yields CDR1 SGHKS and CDR2 YYEKEE (reference sequence). The CDR3, as DNA: TGTGCCAGCAGCTTGTGGCAGGGGAATGAGCAGTTCTTC. Translated: CASSLWQGNEQFF.

The J gene is TRBJ1-5, the V gene TRBV30, with 8 bases that match TRBD1. Germline loops: CDR1 GTSNPN, CDR2 SVGIG (reference sequence). V was clipped by 3 bases and J by 7 bases; unmatched bases: 8. CDR3 length: 14 amino acids. The CDR3 protein is CAWSEDRGGQPQHF. CDR3 DNA: TGTGCCTGGAGCGAAGACAGGGGCGGGCAGCCCCAGCATTTT.

The rearrangement uses TRBV6-5 and TRBJ2-7; D is unclear. The CDR3 runs 12 residues. The ends were cut back, 5 bases at V and 3 bases at J, with 8 bases in the middle. Germline assignment: CDR1 MNHEY and CDR2 SVGAGI. CDR3 DNA: TGTGCCAGCAGTACCCTTAACTACGAGCAGTACTTC. Protein product: CASSTLNYEQYF.

V and J are TRBV6-6 and TRBJ1-5; D unresolved. Trimming shortened V by 5 bases and J by 3 bases, and 8 bases separated the two germline ends. The CDR3 is 13 residues long. Germline CDR1 MNHNY, CDR2 SVGAGI (reference sequence). DNA of the CDR3: TGTGCCAGCAGTCGGACGTACAATCAGCCCCAGCATTTT. Translated, it gives CASSRTYNQPQHF.

This clone has a handful of counts. This rearrangement joins TRBV7-2 to TRBJ1-4; 7 bases line up with TRBD1. The CDR3 spans 19 residues. V trimming: 2 bases; J trimming: 8 bases; junction bases outside the gene matches: 20. Germline CDR1 reads SGHTA; CDR2 reads FQGNSA. The CDR3 sequence is CASSLFSRLGAGGREKLFF. The DNA of the CDR3 is TGTGCCAGCAGCTTATTTTCTCGCCTTGGTGCAGGGGGGAGGGAAAAACTGTTTTTT. Full variable domain (outside the CDR3, taken from reference TRBV7-2 and TRBJ1-4): GAGVSQSPSNKVTEKGKDVELRCDPISGHTALYWYRQSLGQGLEFLIYFQGNSAPDKSGLPSDRFSAERTGGSVSTLTIQRTQQEDSAVYLCASSLFSRLGAGGREKLFFGSGTQLSVL.